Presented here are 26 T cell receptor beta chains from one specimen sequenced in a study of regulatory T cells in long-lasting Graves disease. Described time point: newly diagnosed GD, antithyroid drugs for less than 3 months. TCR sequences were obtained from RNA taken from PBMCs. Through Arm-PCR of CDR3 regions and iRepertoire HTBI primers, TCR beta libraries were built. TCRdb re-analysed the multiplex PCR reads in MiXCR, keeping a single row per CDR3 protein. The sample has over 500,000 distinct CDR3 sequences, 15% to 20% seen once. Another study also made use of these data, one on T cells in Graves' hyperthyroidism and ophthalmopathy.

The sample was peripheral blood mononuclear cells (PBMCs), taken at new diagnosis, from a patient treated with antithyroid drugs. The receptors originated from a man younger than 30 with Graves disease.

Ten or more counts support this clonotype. In DNA form, the CDR3 reads TGTGCCAGCAGCCGACTAGCGGGATCTAGAGATACGCAGTATTTT. It codes for CASSRLAGSRDTQYF. The chain carries TRBV7-2 and TRBJ2-3; 11 nucleotides line up with TRBD2. The CDR3 is made up of 15 amino acids. V lost 5 bases, J lost 5 bases, and 6 bases stayed unmatched. Germline lookup yields CDR1 SGHTA and CDR2 FQGNSA.

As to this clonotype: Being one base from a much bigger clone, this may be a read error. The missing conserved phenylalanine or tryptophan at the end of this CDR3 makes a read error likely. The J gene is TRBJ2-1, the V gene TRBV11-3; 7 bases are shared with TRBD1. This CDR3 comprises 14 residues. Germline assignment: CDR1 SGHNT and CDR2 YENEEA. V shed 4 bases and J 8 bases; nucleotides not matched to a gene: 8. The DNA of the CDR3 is TGTGCCAGCAGCTCAACGGACAGGAGCTATGAGCAGTTCTGC. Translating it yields CASSSTDRSYEQFC.

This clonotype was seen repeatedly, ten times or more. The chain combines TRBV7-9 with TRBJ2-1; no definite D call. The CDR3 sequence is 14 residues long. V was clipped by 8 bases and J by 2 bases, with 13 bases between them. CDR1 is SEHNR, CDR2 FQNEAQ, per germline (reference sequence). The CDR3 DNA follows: TGTGCCAGCCCCGCACCAGCAGCCTACAATGAGCAGTTCTTC. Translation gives CASPAPAAYNEQFF.

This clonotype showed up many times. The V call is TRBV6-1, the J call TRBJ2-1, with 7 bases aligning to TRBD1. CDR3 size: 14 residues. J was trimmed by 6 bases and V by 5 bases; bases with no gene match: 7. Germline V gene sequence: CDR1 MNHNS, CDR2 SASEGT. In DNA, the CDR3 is TGTGCCAGCAGTCGACAGGGTAGGGGCAATGAGCAGTTCTTC. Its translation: CASSRQGRGNEQFF.

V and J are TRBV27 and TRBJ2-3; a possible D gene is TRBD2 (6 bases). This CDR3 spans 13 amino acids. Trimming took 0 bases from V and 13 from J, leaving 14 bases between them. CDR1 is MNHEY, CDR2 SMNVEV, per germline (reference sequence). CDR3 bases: TGTGCCAGCAGTTTATCGAGGCGGGGCCCGGAGTATTTT. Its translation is CASSLSRRGPEYF.

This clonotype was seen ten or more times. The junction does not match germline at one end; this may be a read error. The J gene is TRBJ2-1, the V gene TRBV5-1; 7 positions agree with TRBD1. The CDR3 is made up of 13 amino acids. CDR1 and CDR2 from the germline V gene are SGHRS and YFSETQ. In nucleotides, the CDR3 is TGTGCCAGCAGCCCCGGGACAGACAATGAGCAGTTCTTC. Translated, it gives CASSPGTDNEQFF.

CDR3 DNA: TGCGCCAGCAGCTTGGAGAGCGCTCTGGGGGAGCAGTACTTC. It translates to CASSLESALGEQYF. The rearrangement uses TRBV5-1 and TRBJ2-7; D gene unclear. In germline, CDR1 is SGHRS, CDR2 YFSETQ. This CDR3 region has 14 residues. Trimming cost V 0 bases and J 7 bases, with 14 bases left between them.

The CDR3 sequence: CASSLTGLVSGANVLTF. In DNA form, the CDR3 reads TGTGCCAGCAGTTTAACCGGACTAGTTTCCGGGGCCAACGTCCTGACTTTC. The chain joins TRBV27 to TRBJ2-6; 7 bases match TRBD2. The CDR3 spans 17 residues. V lost 2 bases, J lost 4 bases, and 8 bases stayed unmatched. Germline CDR1 MNHEY, CDR2 SMNVEV (reference sequence).

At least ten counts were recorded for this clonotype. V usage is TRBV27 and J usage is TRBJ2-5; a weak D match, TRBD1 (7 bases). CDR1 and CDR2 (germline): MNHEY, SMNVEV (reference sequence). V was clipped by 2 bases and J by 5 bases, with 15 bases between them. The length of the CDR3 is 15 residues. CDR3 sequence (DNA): TGTGCCAGCAGTTTAGGTGGAGGGGGCTCGGAGACCCAGTACTTC. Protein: CASSLGGGGSETQYF.

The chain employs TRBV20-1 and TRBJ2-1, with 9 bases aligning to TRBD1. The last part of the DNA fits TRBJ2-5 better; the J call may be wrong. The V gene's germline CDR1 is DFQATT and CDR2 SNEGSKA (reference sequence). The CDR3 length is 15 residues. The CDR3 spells CSAMSGTGSSETQYF. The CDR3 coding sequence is TGCAGTGCTATGTCCGGGACAGGGAGTTCGGAGACCCAGTACTTC.

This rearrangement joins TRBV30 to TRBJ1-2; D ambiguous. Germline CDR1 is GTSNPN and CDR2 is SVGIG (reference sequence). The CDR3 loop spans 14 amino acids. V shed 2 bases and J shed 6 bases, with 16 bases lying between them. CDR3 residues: CAWSSRSIRHGYTF. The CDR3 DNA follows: TGTGCCTGGAGTTCCCGTTCTATAAGGCATGGCTACACCTTC. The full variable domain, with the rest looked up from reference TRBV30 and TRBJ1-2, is SQTIHQWPATLVQPVGSPLSLECTVEGTSNPNLYWYRQAAGRGLQLLFYSVGIGQISSEVPQNLSASRPQDRQFILSSKKLLLSDSGFYLCAWSSRSIRHGYTFGSGTRLTVV.

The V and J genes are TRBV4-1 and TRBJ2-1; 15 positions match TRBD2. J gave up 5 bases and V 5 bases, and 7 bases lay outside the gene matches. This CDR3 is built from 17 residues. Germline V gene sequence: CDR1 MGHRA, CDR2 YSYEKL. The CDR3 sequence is CASSGKGLAGGNNEQFF. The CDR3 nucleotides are TGCGCCAGCAGCGGGAAGGGACTAGCGGGAGGTAACAATGAGCAGTTCTTC.

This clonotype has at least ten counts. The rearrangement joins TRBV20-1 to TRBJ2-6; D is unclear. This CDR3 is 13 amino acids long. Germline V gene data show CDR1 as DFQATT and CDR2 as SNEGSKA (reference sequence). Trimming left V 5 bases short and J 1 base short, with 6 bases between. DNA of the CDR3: TGCAGTGCTCTGGGGTCTGGGGCCAACGTCCTGACTTTC. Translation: CSALGSGANVLTF.

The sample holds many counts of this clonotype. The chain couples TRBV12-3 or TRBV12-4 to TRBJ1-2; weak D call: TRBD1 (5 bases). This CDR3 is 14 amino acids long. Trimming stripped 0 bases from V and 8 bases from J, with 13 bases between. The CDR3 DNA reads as TGTGCCAGCAGTTTAGCACTGGGGGAGATCGGCTACACCTTC. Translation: CASSLALGEIGYTF.

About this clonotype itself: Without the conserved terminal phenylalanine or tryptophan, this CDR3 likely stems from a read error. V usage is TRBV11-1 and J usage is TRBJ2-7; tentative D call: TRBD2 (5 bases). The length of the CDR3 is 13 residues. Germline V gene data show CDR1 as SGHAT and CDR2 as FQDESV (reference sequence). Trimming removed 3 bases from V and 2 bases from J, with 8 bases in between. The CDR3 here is CASSLSGAYEQYL. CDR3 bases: TGTGCCAGCAGCTTGAGCGGAGCCTACGAGCAGTACTTG.

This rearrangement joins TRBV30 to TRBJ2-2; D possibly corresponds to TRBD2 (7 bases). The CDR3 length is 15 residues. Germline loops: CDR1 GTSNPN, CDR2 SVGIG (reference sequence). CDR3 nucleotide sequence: TGTGCTGTAAGGGGGGGGACGGCGAACACCGGGGAGCTGTTTTTT. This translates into CAVRGGTANTGELFF.

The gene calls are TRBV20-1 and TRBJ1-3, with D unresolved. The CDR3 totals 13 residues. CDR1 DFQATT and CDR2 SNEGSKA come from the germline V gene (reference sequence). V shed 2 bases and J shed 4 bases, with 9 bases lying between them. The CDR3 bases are TGCAGTGCTAGAAGTTGGGAGGGAAACACCATATATTTT. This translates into CSARSWEGNTIYF.

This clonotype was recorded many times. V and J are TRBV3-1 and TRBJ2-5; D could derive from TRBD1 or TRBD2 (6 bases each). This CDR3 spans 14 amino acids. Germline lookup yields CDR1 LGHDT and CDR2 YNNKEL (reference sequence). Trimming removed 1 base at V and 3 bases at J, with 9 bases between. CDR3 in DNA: TGTGCCAGCAGCCAAGGGGGGGCCGAAGAGACCCAGTACTTC. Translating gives CASSQGGAEETQYF.

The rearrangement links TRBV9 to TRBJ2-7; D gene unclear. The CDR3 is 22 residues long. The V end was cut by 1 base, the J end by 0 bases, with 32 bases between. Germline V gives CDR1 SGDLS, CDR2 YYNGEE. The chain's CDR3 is CASSVHSSPIPQTETSSYEQYF. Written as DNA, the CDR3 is TGTGCCAGCAGCGTACATTCTAGTCCCATACCACAAACCGAAACGAGCTCCTACGAGCAGTACTTC.

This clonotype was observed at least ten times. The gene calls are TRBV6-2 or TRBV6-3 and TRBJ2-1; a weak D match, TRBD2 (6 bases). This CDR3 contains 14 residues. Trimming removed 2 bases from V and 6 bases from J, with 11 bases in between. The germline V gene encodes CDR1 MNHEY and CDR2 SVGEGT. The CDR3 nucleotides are TGTGCCAGCAGTTACAGCGGACTACCCAATGAGCAGTTCTTC. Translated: CASSYSGLPNEQFF.

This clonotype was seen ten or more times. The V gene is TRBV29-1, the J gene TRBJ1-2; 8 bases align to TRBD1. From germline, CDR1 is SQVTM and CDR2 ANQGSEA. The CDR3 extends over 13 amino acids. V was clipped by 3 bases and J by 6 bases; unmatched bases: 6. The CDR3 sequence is CSVDGQGRNGYTF. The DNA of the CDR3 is TGCAGCGTTGACGGACAGGGTAGGAATGGCTACACCTTC.

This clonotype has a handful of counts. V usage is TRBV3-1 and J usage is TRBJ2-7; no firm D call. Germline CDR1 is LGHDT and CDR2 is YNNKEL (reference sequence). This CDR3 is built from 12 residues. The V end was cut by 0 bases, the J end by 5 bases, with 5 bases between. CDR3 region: CASSQDKDEQYF. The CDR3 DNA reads TGTGCCAGCAGCCAAGATAAGGACGAGCAGTACTTC.

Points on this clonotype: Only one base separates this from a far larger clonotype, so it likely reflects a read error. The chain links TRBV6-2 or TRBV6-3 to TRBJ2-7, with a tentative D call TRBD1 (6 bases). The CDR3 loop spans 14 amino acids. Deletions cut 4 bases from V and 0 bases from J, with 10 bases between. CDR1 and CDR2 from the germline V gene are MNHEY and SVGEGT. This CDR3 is CASSSRDTSYEQYF. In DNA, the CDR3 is TGTGCCAGCAGTTCCCGGGACACCTCCTACGAGCAGTACTTC.

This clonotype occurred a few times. CDR3 region: CASSLVGGSSYYEQYF. CDR3 bases: TGTGCCAGCAGCTTAGTGGGGGGGAGCAGCTACTACGAGCAGTACTTC. This sequence joins TRBV11-2 and TRBJ2-7; 7 positions agree with TRBD2. V shed 1 base and J 3 bases; nucleotides not matched to a gene: 9. Germline-derived CDR1 and CDR2 are SGHAT and FQNNGV. The CDR3 length is 16 residues. The full variable domain, its missing parts supplied by reference TRBV11-2 and TRBJ2-7, is EAGVAQSPRYKIIEKRQSVAFWCNPISGHATLYWYQQILGQGPKLLIQFQNNGVVDDSQLPKDRFSAERLKGVDSTLKIQPAKLEDSAVYLCASSLVGGSSYYEQYFGPGTRLTVT.

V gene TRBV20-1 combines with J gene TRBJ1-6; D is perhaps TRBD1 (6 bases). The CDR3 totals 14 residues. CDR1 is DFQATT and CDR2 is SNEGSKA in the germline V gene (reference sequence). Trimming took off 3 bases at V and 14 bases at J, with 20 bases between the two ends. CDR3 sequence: CSASRDKARGSLHF. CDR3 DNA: TGCAGTGCTAGTAGGGACAAGGCCCGTGGTTCCCTCCACTTT.

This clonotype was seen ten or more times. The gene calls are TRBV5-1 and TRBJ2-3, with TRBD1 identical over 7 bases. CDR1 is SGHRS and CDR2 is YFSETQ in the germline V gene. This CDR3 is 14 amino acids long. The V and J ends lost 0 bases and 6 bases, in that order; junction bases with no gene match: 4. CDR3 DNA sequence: TGCGCCAGCAGCTTGGAGTACAGGGGTGATACGCAGTATTTT. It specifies CASSLEYRGDTQYF.